The next 21 T cell receptor beta chains were all read from a single sample in a study of graft-versus-host responses after intestinal transplantation (dated by TCRdb to about 2021). Libraries were built with the immunoSEQ multiplex PCR assay. Held by TCRdb, this immuneACCESS table contains in-frame sequences only and omits some clones. Under half of the omission traces to an unresolved V gene where checked; the cause of the rest is unknown. Counted in this sample were tens of thousands of clones; roughly 93% of them appeared once. Clones ranked in the top ten supply about 0.41% of the sample. The time point label for this specimen denotes: cells obtained before transplantation from donor or recipient. Their cognate antigens are unknown. This specimen was unstimulated CD4+ T cells sorted from spleen or lymph node cells, taken before transplant. The receptors here all came from a human donor who was the organ donor for an intestinal transplant.

The chain links TRBV7-3 to TRBJ2-5; 12 nucleotides align to TRBD2. The CDR3 contains 15 residues. The junction had 9 bases not matched to a gene; V was cut back by 6 bases and J by 7 bases. Germline V gene data show CDR1 as SGHTA and CDR2 as FQGTGA. CDR3 sequence (DNA): TGTGCCAGCAGTTCTCCTAGCGGGGGGGCCGGGACCCAGTACTTC. Protein sequence: CASSSPSGGAGTQYF. The variable domain in full, with the rest retrieved from reference TRBV7-3 and TRBJ2-5, is GAGVSQTPSNKVTEKGKYVELRCDPISGHTALYWYRQSLGQGPEFLIYFQGTGAADDSGLPNDRFFAVRPEGSVSTLKIQRTERGDSAVYLCASSSPSGGAGTQYFGPGTRLLVL.

The CDR3 loop reads CASTLTPRLGNNEQFF. DNA of the CDR3: TGTGCCAGCACCCTTACCCCCCGGTTGGGAAACAATGAGCAGTTCTTC. V is TRBV5-6 and J is TRBJ2-1; D is unclear. Per the germline V gene, CDR1 is SGHDT and CDR2 is YYEEEE. The V end lost 6 bases, the J end lost 5 bases, and 21 bases lay between the germline ends. This CDR3 has 16 residues.

This chain links TRBV4-1 with TRBJ2-7; 7 bases map to TRBD1. V gave up 0 bases and J gave up 0 bases; unmatched junction bases: 5. There are 16 residues in the CDR3. The germline CDR1 and CDR2 sequences are MGHRA and YSYEKL. CDR3 sequence: CASSQERAGGSYEQYF. Here the CDR3 DNA reads TGCGCCAGCAGCCAAGAGAGGGCAGGGGGCTCCTACGAGCAGTACTTC.

The chain uses TRBV5-1 and TRBJ2-7; TRBD1 is a possible D gene (6 bases). The CDR3 is 14 residues long. Trimming removed 6 bases from V and 0 bases from J, with 13 bases in between. CDR1 and CDR2 (germline): SGHRS, YFSETQ. The CDR3 region has the DNA TGCGCCAGCACTCTAACAGGGAGCTCCTACGAGCAGTACTTC. Protein sequence: CASTLTGSSYEQYF.

The V and J genes are TRBV5-1 and TRBJ2-5; D gene ambiguous. From germline, CDR1 is SGHRS and CDR2 YFSETQ. The V gene lost 2 bases and the J gene lost 3 bases, with 8 bases spanning the gap. This CDR3 has 13 residues. The CDR3 coding sequence is TGCGCCAGCAGCTTAGACGGAGAAGAGACCCAGTACTTC. Its protein is CASSLDGEETQYF.

The rearrangement links TRBV15 to TRBJ2-5, with 12 bases lining up with TRBD2. The assigned J gene may be wrong: the sequence end matches TRBJ2-7 better. Germline CDR1 reads LNHNV; CDR2 reads YYDKDF (reference sequence). The CDR3 covers 19 residues. CDR3 DNA sequence: TGTGCCACCAGCAGAGATCCAGCGGGTGTGACTAGCGGGGGCTACGAGCAGTACTTC. Translating it yields CATSRDPAGVTSGGYEQYF.

The chain couples TRBV4-3 to TRBJ1-1, with 10 bases identical to TRBD1. The CDR3 runs 14 residues. J gave up 5 bases and V 4 bases, and 4 bases lay outside the gene matches. The germline gives CDR1 LGHNA, CDR2 YSLEER. The CDR3 DNA sequence: TGCGCCAGCAGCCGAGGGACAGGGGAAACTGAAGCTTTCTTT. Protein product: CASSRGTGETEAFF.

In this sample, this clone turned up once. The CDR3 loop reads CASSRAGGPYNEQFF. CDR3 nucleotide sequence: TGTGCCAGCAGCCGAGCGGGGGGGCCCTACAATGAGCAGTTCTTC. V gene TRBV7-2 combines with J gene TRBJ2-1, with 10 nucleotides matching TRBD2. CDR1 SGHTA and CDR2 FQGNSA come from the germline V gene. CDR3 length: 15 residues. V lost 5 bases to trimming and J lost 2 bases; unmatched junction nucleotides: 3.

This clone was counted a single time. This chain uses TRBV25-1 with TRBJ2-1; TRBD1 matches 7 bases. Germline CDR1 is MGHDK and CDR2 is SYGVNS. CDR3 length: 14 residues. V trimming: 3 bases; J trimming: 4 bases; junction bases outside the gene matches: 3. In DNA, the CDR3 is TGTGCCAGCAGTGAGACAGGGTTGTACAATGAGCAGTTCTTC. Translated, it gives CASSETGLYNEQFF. The full variable domain, completed using reference TRBV25-1 and TRBJ2-1, is EADIYQTPRYLVIGTGKKITLECSQTMGHDKMYWYQQDPGMELHLIHYSYGVNSTEKGDLSSESTVSRIRTEHFPLTLESARPSHTSQYLCASSETGLYNEQFFGPGTRLTVL.

This chain links TRBV10-3 with TRBJ2-5; possibly TRBD2 for D (6 bases). The CDR3 length is 14 residues. The V gene lost 3 bases and the J gene lost 1 base, with 9 bases spanning the gap. The germline CDR1 and CDR2 sequences are ENHRY and SYGVKD. CDR3 loop: CAISDGGAQETQYF. CDR3 sequence (DNA): TGTGCCATCAGTGACGGGGGTGCCCAAGAGACCCAGTACTTC.

The chain joins TRBV6-6 to TRBJ1-5; D possibly corresponds to TRBD1 (6 bases). CDR1 is MNHNY, CDR2 SVGAGI, per germline (reference sequence). V lost 8 bases to trimming and J lost 3 bases, with 17 bases between them. The CDR3 spans 15 residues. CDR3 amino acids: CASESGRGANQPQHF. For the CDR3, the DNA is TGTGCCAGCGAATCGGGCAGGGGAGCCAATCAGCCCCAGCATTTT.

In the case of this clone: The junction departs from germline at one end; a sequencing error may be responsible. The V gene is TRBV7-7, the J gene TRBJ2-5; D unresolved. The CDR3 is 13 amino acids. Germline values: CDR1 SSHAT, CDR2 FNYEAQ (reference sequence). CDR3 nucleotides: TGTGCTAGCAGCTTAGTATGGCGGGAGACCCAGTACTTC. Translating it yields CASSLVWRETQYF.

This clone showed up just a few times. The CDR3 coding sequence is TGTGCCAGCAGTCTGCTACAGGGGGCCTACGAGCAGTACTTC. Protein: CASSLLQGAYEQYF. This rearrangement joins TRBV6-1 to TRBJ2-7, with 8 bases that match TRBD1. Germline CDR1 reads MNHNS; CDR2 reads SASEGT. The CDR3 is made up of 14 amino acids. V was pared by 5 bases and J by 2 bases, with 5 bases of the junction left unmatched.

The chain recombines TRBV7-6 with TRBJ2-1, with no clear D. The V gene lost 5 bases and the J gene lost 6 bases, with 11 bases spanning the gap. The CDR3 length is 13 residues. The germline CDR1 and CDR2 sequences are SGHVS and FNYEAQ. The CDR3 reads CASSLVRPNEQFF. The CDR3 DNA reads as TGTGCCAGCAGCCTCGTCCGCCCCAATGAGCAGTTCTTC. Full variable domain (missing parts from reference TRBV7-6 and TRBJ2-1): GAGVSQSPRYKVTKRGQDVALRCDPISGHVSLYWYRQALGQGPEFLTYFNYEAQQDKSGLPNDRFSAERPEGSISTLTIQRTEQRDSAMYRCASSLVRPNEQFFGPGTRLTVL.

The V and J genes are TRBV27 and TRBJ1-1, with 7 nucleotides matching TRBD1. Germline V gene sequence: CDR1 MNHEY, CDR2 SMNVEV (reference sequence). The V and J ends lost 3 bases and 4 bases, in that order; junction bases with no gene match: 5. The CDR3 runs 14 residues. DNA of the CDR3: TGTGCCAGCAGTTTCAGGGGGGAGTCCACTGAAGCTTTCTTT. It specifies CASSFRGESTEAFF.

This chain links TRBV27 with TRBJ1-6, with D perhaps TRBD1 (6 bases). The V end was cut by 3 bases, the J end by 8 bases, with 20 bases between. This CDR3 comprises 17 residues. Germline assignment: CDR1 MNHEY and CDR2 SMNVEV (reference sequence). This CDR3 is CASSFTLPRGGYSPLHF. The CDR3 coding sequence is TGTGCCAGCAGTTTTACCCTCCCCCGGGGGGGCTATTCACCCCTCCACTTT.

This rearrangement joins TRBV4-1 to TRBJ2-3; TRBD2 matches at 9 bases. Germline V CDR1 and CDR2: MGHRA, YSYEKL. V was pared by 0 bases and J by 4 bases, with 8 bases of the junction left unmatched. The CDR3 has 17 amino acids. CDR3 bases: TGCGCCAGCAGCCAAGAAGGGGTGCGGGGGGGTGCAGATACGCAGTATTTT. Residues: CASSQEGVRGGADTQYF.

J is TRBJ2-1 and V is TRBV7-9; D is unclear. The CDR3 covers 15 residues. Trimming removed 4 bases at V and 0 bases at J, with 10 bases between. Germline loops: CDR1 SEHNR, CDR2 FQNEAQ (reference sequence). The CDR3: CASSYGFNSYNEQFF. The CDR3 nucleotides read TGTGCCAGCAGCTATGGATTCAACTCCTACAATGAGCAGTTCTTC. Complete variable domain (other parts from reference TRBV7-9 and TRBJ2-1): DTGVSQNPRHKITKRGQNVTFRCDPISEHNRLYWYRQTLGQGPEFLTYFQNEAQLEKSRLLSDRFSAERPKGSFSTLEIQRTEQGDSAMYLCASSYGFNSYNEQFFGPGTRLTVL.

In DNA, the CDR3 is TGTGCCAGCAGCTTCCCCGCTCCGACGAACACCGGGGAGCTGTTTTTT. The encoded protein is CASSFPAPTNTGELFF. V is TRBV7-2 and J is TRBJ2-2, with D uncertain. The CDR3 has 16 amino acids. V lost 3 bases and J lost 0, with 11 bases in between. The germline gives CDR1 SGHTA, CDR2 FQGNSA.

The chain recombines TRBV27 with TRBJ1-4; D remains ambiguous. The CDR3 consists of 14 residues. Trimming removed 5 bases from V and 1 base from J, with 8 bases in between. CDR1 and CDR2 from the germline V gene are MNHEY and SMNVEV (reference sequence). The CDR3 DNA sequence: TGTGCCAGCAGTCCGCAGAGAACTAATGAAAAACTGTTTTTT. This encodes CASSPQRTNEKLFF.

This chain joins TRBV10-3 and TRBJ1-2, with D uncertain. Germline assignment: CDR1 ENHRY and CDR2 SYGVKD. Trimming took off 8 bases at V and 3 bases at J, with 13 bases between the two ends. The CDR3 contains 13 residues. The CDR3 sequence is CAIRRAEDYGYTF. Written as DNA, the CDR3 is TGTGCCATCCGAAGGGCGGAGGACTATGGCTACACCTTC.